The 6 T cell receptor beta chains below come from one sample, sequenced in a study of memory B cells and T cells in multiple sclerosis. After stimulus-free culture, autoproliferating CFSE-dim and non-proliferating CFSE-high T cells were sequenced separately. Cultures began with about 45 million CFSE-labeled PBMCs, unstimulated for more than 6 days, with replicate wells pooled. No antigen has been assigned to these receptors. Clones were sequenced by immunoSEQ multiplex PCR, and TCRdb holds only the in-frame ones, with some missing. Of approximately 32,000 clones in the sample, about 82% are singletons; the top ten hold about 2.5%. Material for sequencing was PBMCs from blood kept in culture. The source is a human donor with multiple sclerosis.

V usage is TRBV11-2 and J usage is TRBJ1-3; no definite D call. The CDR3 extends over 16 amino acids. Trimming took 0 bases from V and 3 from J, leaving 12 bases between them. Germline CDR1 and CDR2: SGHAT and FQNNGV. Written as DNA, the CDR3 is TGTGCCAGCAGCTTAGATCAATTAGGACTTGGAAACACCATATATTTT. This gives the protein CASSLDQLGLGNTIYF.

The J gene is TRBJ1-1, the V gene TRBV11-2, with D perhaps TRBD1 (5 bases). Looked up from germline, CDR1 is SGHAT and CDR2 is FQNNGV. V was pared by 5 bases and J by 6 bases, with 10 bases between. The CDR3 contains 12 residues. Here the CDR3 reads CASSPRDAEAFF. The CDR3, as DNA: TGTGCCAGCAGCCCCCGGGACGCTGAAGCTTTCTTT.

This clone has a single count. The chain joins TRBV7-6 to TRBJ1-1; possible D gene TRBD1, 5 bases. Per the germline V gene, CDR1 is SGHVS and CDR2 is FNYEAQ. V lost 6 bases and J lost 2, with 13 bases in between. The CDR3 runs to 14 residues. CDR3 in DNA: TGTGCCAGCAGGCCCGGGGCCGCAAACACTGAAGCTTTCTTT. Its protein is CASRPGAANTEAFF.

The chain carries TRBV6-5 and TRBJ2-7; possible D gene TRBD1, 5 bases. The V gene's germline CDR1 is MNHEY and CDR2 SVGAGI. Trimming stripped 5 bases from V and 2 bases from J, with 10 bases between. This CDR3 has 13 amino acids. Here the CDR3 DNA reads TGTGCCAGCAGTGAACCAGGGCCCTACGAGCAGTACTTC. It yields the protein CASSEPGPYEQYF.

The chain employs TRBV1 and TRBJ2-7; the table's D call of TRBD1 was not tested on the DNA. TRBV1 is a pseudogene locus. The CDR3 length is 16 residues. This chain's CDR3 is CTSSRRQGVRSYEQYF. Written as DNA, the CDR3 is TGCACCAGCAGCCGCCGACAGGGTGTAAGGTCCTACGAGCAGTACTTC.

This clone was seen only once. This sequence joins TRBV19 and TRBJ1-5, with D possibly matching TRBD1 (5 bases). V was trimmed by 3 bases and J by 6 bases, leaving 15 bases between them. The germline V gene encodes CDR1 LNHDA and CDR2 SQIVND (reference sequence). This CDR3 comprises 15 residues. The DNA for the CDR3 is TGTGCCAGTAGTATTTCTGGGGCGCAGCGTCAGCCCCAGCATTTT. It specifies CASSISGAQRQPQHF.